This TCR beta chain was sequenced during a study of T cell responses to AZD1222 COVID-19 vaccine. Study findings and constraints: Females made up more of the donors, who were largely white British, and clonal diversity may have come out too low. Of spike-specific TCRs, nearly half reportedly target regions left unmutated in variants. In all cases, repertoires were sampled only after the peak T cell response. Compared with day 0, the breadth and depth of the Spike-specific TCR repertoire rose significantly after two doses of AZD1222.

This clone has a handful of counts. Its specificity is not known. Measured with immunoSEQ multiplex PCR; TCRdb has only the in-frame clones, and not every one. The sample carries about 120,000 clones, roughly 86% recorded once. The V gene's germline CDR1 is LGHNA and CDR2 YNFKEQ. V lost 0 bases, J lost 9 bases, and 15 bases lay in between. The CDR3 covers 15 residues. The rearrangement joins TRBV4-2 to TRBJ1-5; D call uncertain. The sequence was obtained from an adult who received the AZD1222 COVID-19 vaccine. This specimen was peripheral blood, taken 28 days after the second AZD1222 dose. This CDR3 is CASSQDVAGSGPQHF. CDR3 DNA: TGTGCCAGCAGCCAAGATGTGGCGGGGAGTGGGCCCCAGCATTTT.